This T cell receptor (beta chain) was captured by sequencing in a study of a mutant IDH1 vaccine in newly diagnosed glioma. The overall study: Eight vaccine injections were given to patients in weeks 1, 3, 5, 7, 11, 15, 19 and 23. Onset of vaccination occurred 4-6 weeks following radiotherapy alone, or with temozolomide cycles. Prior therapy was radiotherapy, temozolomide, or both; most received both.

Study observations and caveats: Pseudoprogression apparently lacked any relation to changes in top peripheral T cell clonotypes.

The V segment lost 7 bases and the J segment 4 bases; nucleotides outside the gene matches: 5. The germline V gene encodes CDR1 SGDLS and CDR2 YYNGEE. This CDR3 is built from 13 residues. Time point here: week 5, during vaccination. Each dose of the vaccine consisted of 300 ug of mutant IDH1 20-mer peptide, with topical imiquimod. Concerning this clone itself: The antigen is not known.

Some clones are missing from TCRdb's copy, which holds only in-frame ones; the method was immunoSEQ multiplex PCR. The table shows 70,000 to 90,000 clones, with more than 85% occurring only once. This sequence joins TRBV9 and TRBJ2-7, with 10 bases fitting TRBD2. The receptor comes from a woman aged 45-59 years with glioma. The sequencing used PBMCs, collected from a glioma patient whose treatment included an IDH1 peptide vaccine. The CDR3 coding sequence is TGTGCCAGCCGGCCTAGCGGGAGATACGAGCAGTACTTC. It specifies CASRPSGRYEQYF.